This T cell receptor beta chain was identified in a study of cytomegalovirus exposure and HLA in healthy donors (TCRdb year 2017). Describing the broader study: An earlier analysis of 587 of the donors reported 276 Gb of sequence data and approximately 120 million unique TCR beta sequences obtained from around 190 million T cells. Typing coverage differed by locus: A, B, C, DRB1 and DQB1 were typed in roughly 620-630 donors, DQA1 in around 500, DPA1 in around 610, and DPB1 in roughly 450. HLA typing included class I and class II loci at four-digit resolution. A later genetic analysis used genome-wide SNP genotypes for about 60% of the roughly 670 donors, treating that subset as a discovery cohort. All discovery cohort repertoires had been generated using a single sequencing platform. In addition to the first cohort of 666 subjects, a separate validation cohort of 130 or so different subjects was used. Roughly 5 DR-DQ haplotypes were handled as single units for association and clustering, since linkage in the cohort was strong. Of the roughly 400 genotyped donors, approximately 80% fell in the genetic ancestry cluster associated with self-reported Caucasian donors. Rather than using new phenotypic data, the later analysis identified candidate immune exposures from TCR beta sequences and from how often those sequences occurred across donors. A later analysis re-analyzed previously published TCR beta repertoires from 650 to 800 donors and added high-resolution HLA genotyping to study TCR occurrence patterns. Alongside the repertoire data, information on donor age, sex, ethnicity and CMV serostatus was compiled. Across approximately 400 genotyped donors of the cohort, an average of approximately 200,000 unique TCR beta nucleotide sequences per donor were sequenced, and 15% to 20% of those sequences were non-productive. About 320 gigabases of sequencing data and approximately 84 million unique TCR sequences were included in an early release covering roughly 700 HLA-typed donors. The study aimed to test whether signatures of past pathogen exposure could be identified by cataloging public T cell receptors. The study used immunosequencing to profile the T cell repertoires of approximately 630 subjects and linked those repertoires to cytomegalovirus serostatus. To decide whether each TCR beta V gene segment behaved as functional or pseudogenic, an earlier analysis of approximately 590 of the donors relied on high-throughput TCR beta sequencing. To predict cytomegalovirus infection status, the study combined high-throughput TCR immunosequencing, statistical association of individual TCRs with disease status, and machine learning. Study-wide conclusions, independent of this receptor: Strong co-occurrence of HLA alleles, especially DR and DQ, made assigning TCR associations to individual alleles difficult. The authors suggested that the approach could potentially be generalized to other disease states and immunological phenotypes. In a later analysis, HLA-associated TCR beta chains showed more clonal expansion and lower generation probabilities than non-associated chains that were equally common. Presence/absence analyses assumed roughly uniform sequencing depth across donors, an assumption that may not hold. The study listed 164 TCR beta chains as associated with cytomegalovirus. A later analysis reported that several top co-occurrence clusters appeared linked to parvovirus B19, influenza, CMV and Epstein-Barr virus. In an earlier analysis of fewer than 750 of the donors, most TCR beta V segments were observed in productive rearrangements about 90% or about 30% of the time, broadly matching IMGT annotations. At a false discovery rate of 0.05, a later analysis linked some 18,000 TCR beta sequences to specific HLA alleles. In a later genetic analysis, fewer N-insertions in productive TCRs were reported among donors in an Asian-associated ancestry cluster than the 666-donor mean. CMV serostatus was the only immune exposure information available for the cohort. In this cohort, only TCR beta chains were sequenced, and detectable features were limited by the absence of alpha or paired-chain data. While some public TCRs were present in many individuals, most TCR sequences turned up only very rarely across donors. The classifier was reported to diagnose cytomegalovirus status with high specificity and sensitivity in both the original cohort and the validation cohort. Correlated functional status among segregating V segments might reflect linkage disequilibrium, but an unknown experimental factor could not be ruled out. Most CMV-associated TCR beta chains appeared to be HLA-restricted in a later analysis, and the HLA associations seemed to be driven largely by CMV exposure. A further reported finding was that TCR beta sequences accurately predicted the HLA-A and HLA-B alleles for most subjects in the first cohort. Because HLA typing was unavailable for some donors at each locus, only the typed subset was used in association tests. An association between a missense DCLRE1C variant and V-gene and J-gene trimming of TCR beta chains was found in a later genetic analysis and replicated in an independent cohort. In vitro tests confirmed that a few of the cytomegalovirus-associated TCR beta chains recognize cytomegalovirus antigens. A cluster of highly shared sequence variants was judged likely to be a technical artifact of the sequencing pipeline. Some IMGT-functional V segments, including TRBV6-2 and TRBV6-3, could not be distinguished by the 87-base-pair reads and were therefore excluded. A later analysis found that TCR association rates varied across HLA loci, with DRB1 alleles showing the most associated TCRs and HLA-C alleles the fewest. Over 15 rarely observed V segments, including chromosome 9 orphons, were excluded from the earlier analysis of about 600 of the donors because counts were too low.

Taken from cysteine to phenylalanine, the CDR3 has 16 residues. The sequence is cut down to CDR3 DNA, 48 bases in frame from base 1. Trimmed from V: 0 bases; trimmed from J: 5 bases; junction bases lacking a gene match: 7. For CDR1 and CDR2, the germline V gene lists LGHNA and YNFKEQ. To prepare the library, the immunoSEQ multiplex PCR assay was applied. The multiplex PCR relied on a mix of 60 forward primers for TCR Vbeta segments and 13 reverse primers for TCR Jbeta segments. The CDR3 region of rearranged TCR beta genes was amplified from genomic DNA by a multiplex PCR assay. On the Illumina HiSeq System, the amplified TCR beta libraries were sequenced as 87-base-pair reads. Processing in the source paper ran as follows. In a later analysis, tens of millions of unique TCR beta chains were counted across the roughly 610 repertoires, and around 10 million of these chains were shared by at least two donors. Raw reads were error-corrected and collapsed into unique sequences with a nearest-neighbor algorithm that merged closely related sequences to remove PCR and sequencing errors. V, D and J gene segments were assigned by aligning CDR3 sequences to IMGT reference sequences. For a sequence to be retained, at least a six-nucleotide match to both a V gene segment and a J gene segment was required. A rearrangement was called productive if the CDR3 had no stop codons and remained in frame with V and J, and every other rearrangement was called non-productive. Following IMGT convention, CDR3 was defined as the stretch from the second conserved V-encoded cysteine to the conserved J-encoded phenylalanine. The earlier analysis of approximately 590 of the donors excluded any sequence lacking an unambiguous match to a single V gene segment. In an earlier analysis of approximately 500 of the donors, a V segment was called functional when productive rearrangements were above 56.7%, and segregating when the standard deviation between donors exceeded 5%. A statistical classification framework was developed to diagnose cytomegalovirus status using the catalog of TCR beta chain sequences. A later analysis assigned V and J genes by comparing TCR nucleotide sequences with IMGT/GENE-DB human TR gene sequences. In a later analysis, CDR3 sequences and most-parsimonious VDJ recombination scenarios were assigned using the TCRdist pipeline. In a later analysis, every TCR beta chain was defined by the combination of its CDR3 amino acid sequence and its V-gene family, and reads without a unique V-gene family were dropped. A later analysis removed 450 to 600 highly shared, low-generation-probability nucleotide sequences to deal with suspected cross-contamination and a sequencing artifact. In a later analysis, a clonal expansion index for each public chain was calculated from normalized within-repertoire ranks of inferred template counts. In a later analysis, generation probabilities were computed with a VDJ recombination model fitted to out-of-frame rearrangements, and the resulting probabilities were checked against IGoR. In a later analysis, hypergeometric tests were used to score TCR-TCR, TCR-HLA and TCR-CMV co-occurrence, with a repertoire-size bias correction applied to TCR pairs. In a later analysis, false discovery rates were estimated by permuting HLA or CMV assignments 20 times. In a later analysis, co-occurring TCRs were grouped with DBSCAN, and TCRdist sequence similarity was added when clustering was performed within HLA-allele-positive subsets. Repertoires with fewer than 30,000 or more than 120,000 public chains were left out of co-occurrence clustering, as were about 5 repertoires with anomalous nucleotide sharing. TCRdb stores this immuneACCESS table with in-frame sequences only. Part of the clones is absent; in the studies checked, under half of the shortfall reflects unresolved V genes, and no reason is known for the rest. D and trimming come from the DNA, and the V and J calls and clone size come from that table. The sample profile shows around 100,000 clones; 60% to 85% of them were found once. The ten largest clones represent approximately 4.6% of the sample.

The cohort consisted of some 730 healthy bone marrow donors. All cohort members were sampled while nominally healthy, although unrecorded immune exposures were likely present. The donor was CMV seropositive and was included in the group of 290 or so seropositive cohort members. A peripheral blood sample was provided by each donor, and peripheral blood mononuclear cells were used for TCR beta sequencing. Genomic DNA extraction from the blood cell samples was performed with the Qiagen DNeasy Blood Extraction Kit. Comment on this clone: Which antigen it targets is not known. There are no base qualities to consult, and no much larger clone falls within one base.

The chain is assembled from TRBV4-2 and TRBJ2-3, with 8 bases in between that match TRBD2. Sequenced input: PBMCs. The clonotype was recovered from a woman in her 40s in good health and CMV-seropositive. The nucleotides are TGTGCCAGCAGCCAAGAGTTGGACGGGAGGGTAGATACGCAGTATTTT. The translation is CASSQELDGRVDTQYF.